Presented here are 18 T cell receptor beta chains from one specimen sequenced in a study of molecular identifiers for immune sequencing clone quantification. TCRdb re-derived calls from the PCR reads in MiXCR, one entry per CDR3 protein. The sample yields roughly 100,000 distinct CDR3 sequences, around 37% seen once. Sequencing was performed on naive CD8+ T cells from blood, with Jurkat cell RNA spiked in. Stated subset: FACS-sorted CD8+CD4-CCR7+CD45RA+ naive T cells. The receptors originated from a human donor in good health. Some libraries in this study had Jurkat cell RNA spiked in.

This clonotype has only a few counts. The chain joins TRBV7-2 to TRBJ2-1; no reliable D call. Germline-derived CDR1 and CDR2 are SGHTA and FQGNSA. This CDR3 has 13 amino acids. The V end was cut by 2 bases, the J end by 8 bases, with 10 bases between. The DNA for the CDR3 is TGTGCCAGCAGCTTACCCCCGTTCCATGAGCAGTTCTTC. It yields the protein CASSLPPFHEQFF.

This rearrangement joins TRBV24-1 to TRBJ2-3, with 12 bases fitting TRBD2. V gave up 3 bases and J gave up 4 bases; unmatched junction bases: 4. Germline V CDR1 and CDR2: KGHDR, SFDVKD. This CDR3 is built from 16 residues. The CDR3 spells CATSDPSGRAPDTQYF. The CDR3 DNA is TGTGCCACCAGTGATCCTAGCGGGAGGGCCCCAGATACGCAGTATTTT.

To note about this clonotype: The junction departs from the called germline gene at one end, perhaps through a read error. The chain couples TRBV6-6 to TRBJ2-7; D is undetermined. From germline, CDR1 is MNHNY and CDR2 SVGAGI (reference sequence). The length of the CDR3 is 13 residues. CDR3 in DNA: TGTGCCAGCCGGATCGGACCTTTTTACGAGCGGTACTTC. This codes for CASRIGPFYERYF.

This rearrangement joins TRBV5-4 to TRBJ2-3; D remains unclear. Germline CDR1 SGHNT, CDR2 YYREEE (reference sequence). Trimming removed 4 bases at V and 3 bases at J, with 9 bases between. The CDR3 runs 13 residues. The CDR3 protein is CASSPVPTDTQYF. CDR3 coding DNA: TGTGCCAGCAGCCCGGTCCCGACAGATACGCAGTATTTT.

Worth noting for this clonotype: A much bigger clone sits one base away, suggesting this may be a read error. The conserved final phenylalanine or tryptophan is absent from the CDR3, which likely points to a read error. This chain uses TRBV2 with TRBJ2-3; 13 bases agree with TRBD2. J was trimmed by 6 bases and V by 8 bases; bases with no gene match: 5. Germline assignment: CDR1 SNHLY and CDR2 FYNNEI. This CDR3 comprises 14 residues. The CDR3 spells CASAGLAGEDTQYL. DNA for the CDR3: TGTGCCAGCGCCGGACTAGCGGGAGAGGATACGCAGTATTTA.

The chain carries TRBV7-2 and TRBJ2-2, with 10 bases lining up with TRBD2. CDR3 length: 17 residues. The J segment lost 4 bases and the V segment lost 2 bases, leaving 7 bases of the junction unmatched. Germline V gene data show CDR1 as SGHTA and CDR2 as FQGNSA. This CDR3 is CASSLTLAGAVTGELFF. CDR3 DNA sequence: TGTGCCAGCAGCTTAACTCTAGCGGGAGCGGTCACCGGGGAGCTGTTTTTT.

This clonotype was detected a few times. V gene TRBV7-9 combines with J gene TRBJ2-7; 8 nucleotides agree with TRBD2. The germline V gene encodes CDR1 SEHNR and CDR2 FQNEAQ (reference sequence). V dropped 1 base and J dropped 2; count of bases not matched to a gene: 4. This CDR3 comprises 15 residues. CDR3 sequence reads: CASSLGLAGTYEQYF. The CDR3 bases are TGTGCCAGCAGCTTAGGGTTAGCGGGAACCTACGAGCAGTACTTC. The full variable domain, with the rest looked up from reference TRBV7-9 and TRBJ2-7, is DTGVSQNPRHKITKRGQNVTFRCDPISEHNRLYWYRQTLGQGPEFLTYFQNEAQLEKSRLLSDRFSAERPKGSFSTLEIQRTEQGDSAMYLCASSLGLAGTYEQYFGPGTRLTVT.

This sequence joins TRBV20-1 and TRBJ1-2, with D hard to call. In germline, CDR1 is DFQATT, CDR2 SNEGSKA (reference sequence). CDR3 length: 15 amino acids. The CDR3: CRGNVNKDSNYGYTF. CDR3 nucleotides: TGCAGGGGGAACGTGAACAAAGATAGTAACTATGGCTACACCTTC.

In this sample, this clonotype turned up many times. The chain has TRBV29-1 and TRBJ2-7; 13 bases are shared with TRBD2. V shed 6 bases and J 2 bases; nucleotides not matched to a gene: 4. The CDR3 has 14 amino acids. Per germline, CDR1 SQVTM and CDR2 ANQGSEA. The CDR3 nucleotides read TGCAGCGTCTTGGGACTAGCGGGGCCCTACGAGCAGTACTTC. It codes for CSVLGLAGPYEQYF.

The chain combines TRBV27 with TRBJ1-5, with D possibly TRBD1 on 5 matching bases. CDR1 is MNHEY and CDR2 is SMNVEV in the germline V gene (reference sequence). The CDR3 consists of 14 residues. V gave up 6 bases and J gave up 7 bases, with 16 bases separating them. The CDR3 sequence is CASSLRALGQPQHF. In DNA, the CDR3 is TGTGCCAGCAGCCTCAGGGCCCTCGGGCAGCCCCAGCATTTT.

A note on this clonotype: The CDR3 does not end in the conserved phenylalanine or tryptophan, so this is likely a read error. The CDR3 DNA is TGTGCCAGCAGCCTCCCCCCCGGGAGGGAAAAGAATGAGCAGTTCATC. The encoded protein is CASSLPPGREKNEQFI. The chain has TRBV4-2 and TRBJ2-1; TRBD2 agrees at 8 bases. From germline, CDR1 is LGHNA and CDR2 YNFKEQ. Trimming took 4 bases from V and 7 from J; bases not matched to a gene: 12. The CDR3 sequence is 16 residues long.

This sequence joins TRBV6-4 and TRBJ1-2; TRBD1 matches at 12 bases. CDR3 size: 13 residues. CDR1 and CDR2 (germline): MRHNA, SNTAGT. With V trimmed by 9 bases and J by 14 bases, 13 bases remained unmatched. The chain's CDR3 is CASPRDRGLGETF. Here the CDR3 DNA reads TGTGCCAGTCCCCGGGACAGGGGGCTGGGGGAGACCTTC.

This clonotype was picked up one time. The CDR3 does not close with the conserved phenylalanine or tryptophan, likely indicating a read error. The rearrangement joins TRBV5-6 to TRBJ2-7; D gene ambiguous. The germline gives CDR1 SGHDT, CDR2 YYEEEE. Trimming stripped 5 bases from V and 4 bases from J, with 10 bases between. The CDR3 is 12 residues long. The CDR3 region is CASSTSEYEQYY. CDR3 bases: TGTGCCAGCAGTACCAGCGAGTACGAGCAGTACTAC.

This clonotype was found many times. The V gene is TRBV6-5, the J gene TRBJ2-4, with unresolved D. CDR3 length equals 16 residues. Looked up from germline, CDR1 is MNHEY and CDR2 is SVGAGI. Deletions cut 5 bases from V and 8 bases from J, with 22 bases between. The CDR3 DNA reads as TGTGCCAGCAGTAGAGCCGTCGGGCCCCCGGTCGACATTCAGTACTTC. Protein product: CASSRAVGPPVDIQYF.

The rearrangement uses TRBV6-5 and TRBJ2-1, with TRBD2 matching over 14 bases. The ends lost 5 bases at V and 8 bases at J; junction bases unmatched: 5. The CDR3 is 15 residues long. Germline V gene sequence: CDR1 MNHEY, CDR2 SVGAGI. CDR3 sequence reads: CASSRTSGRLYEQFF. For the CDR3, the DNA is TGTGCCAGCAGTCGGACTAGCGGGAGGTTGTATGAGCAGTTCTTC.

This clonotype was counted a few times. The V call is TRBV9, the J call TRBJ2-2; 12 bases align to TRBD2. This CDR3 has 17 residues. Germline assignment: CDR1 SGDLS and CDR2 YYNGEE. V lost 4 bases, J lost 3 bases, and 7 bases stayed unmatched. This chain's CDR3 is CASSSRTSGMDTGELFF. The CDR3 DNA reads TGTGCCAGCAGCTCCAGGACTAGCGGGATGGACACCGGGGAGCTGTTTTTT.

The chain has TRBV27 and TRBJ1-4, with D uncertain. The CDR3 is made up of 15 amino acids. Germline V gene lookup returns CDR1 MNHEY and CDR2 SMNVEV (reference sequence). V shed 0 bases and J shed 5 bases, with 10 bases lying between them. CDR3 loop: CASSLSGLVNEKLFF. CDR3 bases: TGTGCCAGCAGTTTATCGGGGTTGGTGAATGAAAAACTGTTTTTT.

This clonotype was counted a few times. The chain employs TRBV5-1 and TRBJ2-1; 9 nucleotides line up with TRBD2. There are 15 residues in the CDR3. Looked up from germline, CDR1 is SGHRS and CDR2 is YFSETQ. The V and J ends lost 2 bases and 4 bases, in that order; junction bases with no gene match: 4. The CDR3 loop is CASSLRLAGYNEQFF. CDR3 DNA sequence: TGCGCCAGCAGCTTACGGCTAGCGGGGTACAATGAGCAGTTCTTC.